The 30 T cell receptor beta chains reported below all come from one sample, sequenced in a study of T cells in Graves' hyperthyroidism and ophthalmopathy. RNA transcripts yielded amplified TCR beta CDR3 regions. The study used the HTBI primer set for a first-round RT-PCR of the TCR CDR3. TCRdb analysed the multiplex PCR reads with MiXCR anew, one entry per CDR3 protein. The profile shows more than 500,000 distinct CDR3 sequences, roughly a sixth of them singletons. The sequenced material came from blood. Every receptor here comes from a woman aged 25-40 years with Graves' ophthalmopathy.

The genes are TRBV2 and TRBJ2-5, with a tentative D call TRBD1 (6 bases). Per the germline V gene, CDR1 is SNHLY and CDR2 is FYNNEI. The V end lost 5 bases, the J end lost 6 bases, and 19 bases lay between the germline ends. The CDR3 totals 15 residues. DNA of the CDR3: TGTGCCAGCAGTTACGACAGGCCGGCCGTAAAGACCCAGTACTTC. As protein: CASSYDRPAVKTQYF.

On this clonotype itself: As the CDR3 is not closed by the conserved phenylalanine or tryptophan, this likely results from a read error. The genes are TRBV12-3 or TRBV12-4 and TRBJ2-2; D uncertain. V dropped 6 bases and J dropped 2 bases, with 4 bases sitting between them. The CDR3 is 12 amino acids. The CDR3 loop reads CASSPNTGELFC. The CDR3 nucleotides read TGTGCCAGCAGCCCCAACACCGGGGAGCTGTTTTGT.

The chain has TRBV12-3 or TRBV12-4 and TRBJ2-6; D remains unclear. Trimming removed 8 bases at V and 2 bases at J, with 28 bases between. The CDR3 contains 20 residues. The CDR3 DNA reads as TGTGCCAGCTCGCAAGACCCCCCGGGCACCACAACTCCTGGGGCCAACGTCCTGACTTTC. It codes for CASSQDPPGTTTPGANVLTF.

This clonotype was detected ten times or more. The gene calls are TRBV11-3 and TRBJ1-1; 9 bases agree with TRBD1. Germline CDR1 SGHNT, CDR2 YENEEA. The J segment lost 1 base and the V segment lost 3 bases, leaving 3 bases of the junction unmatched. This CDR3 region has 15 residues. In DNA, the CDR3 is TGTGCCAGCAGCTTGGGACAGGGACCGAACACTGAAGCTTTCTTT. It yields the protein CASSLGQGPNTEAFF.

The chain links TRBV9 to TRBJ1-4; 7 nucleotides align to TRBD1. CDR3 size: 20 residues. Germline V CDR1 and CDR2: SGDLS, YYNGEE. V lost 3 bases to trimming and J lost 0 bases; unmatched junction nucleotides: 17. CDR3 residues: CASSEKGTDRRFATNEKLFF. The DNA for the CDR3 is TGTGCCAGCAGCGAAAAAGGCACGGACAGGAGATTTGCAACTAATGAAAAACTGTTTTTT.

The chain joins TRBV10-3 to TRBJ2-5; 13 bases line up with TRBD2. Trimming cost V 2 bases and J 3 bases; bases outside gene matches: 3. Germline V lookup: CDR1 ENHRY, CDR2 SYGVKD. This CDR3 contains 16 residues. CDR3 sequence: CAISEATSGRKETQYF. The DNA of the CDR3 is TGTGCCATCAGTGAGGCGACTAGCGGGAGGAAAGAGACCCAGTACTTC.

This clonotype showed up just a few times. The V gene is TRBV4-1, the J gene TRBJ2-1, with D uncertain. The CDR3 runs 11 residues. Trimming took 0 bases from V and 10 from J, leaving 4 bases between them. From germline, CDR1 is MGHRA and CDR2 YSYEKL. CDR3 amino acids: CASSQDREQFF. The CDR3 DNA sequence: TGCGCCAGCAGCCAAGATCGAGAGCAGTTCTTC.

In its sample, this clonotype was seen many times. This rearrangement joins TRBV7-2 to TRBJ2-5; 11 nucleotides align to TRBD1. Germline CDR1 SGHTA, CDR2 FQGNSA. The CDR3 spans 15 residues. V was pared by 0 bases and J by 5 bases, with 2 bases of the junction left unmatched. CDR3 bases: TGTGCCAGCAGCTTAGCGGGGACAGGGGGGGAGACCCAGTACTTC. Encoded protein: CASSLAGTGGETQYF.

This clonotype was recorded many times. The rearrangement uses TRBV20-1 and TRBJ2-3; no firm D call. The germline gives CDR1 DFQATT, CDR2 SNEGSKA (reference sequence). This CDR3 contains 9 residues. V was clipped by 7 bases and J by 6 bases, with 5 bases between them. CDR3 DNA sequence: TGCAGTGACGGGGATACGCAGTATTTT. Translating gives CSDGDTQYF.

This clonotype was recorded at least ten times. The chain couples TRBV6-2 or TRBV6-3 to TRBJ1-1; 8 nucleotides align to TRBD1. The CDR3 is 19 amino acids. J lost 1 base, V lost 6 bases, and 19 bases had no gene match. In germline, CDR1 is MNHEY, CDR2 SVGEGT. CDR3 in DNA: TGTGCCAGCAGCCCACTACGCCTGAAGAACAGGGGGTGGAACACTGAAGCTTTCTTT. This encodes CASSPLRLKNRGWNTEAFF.

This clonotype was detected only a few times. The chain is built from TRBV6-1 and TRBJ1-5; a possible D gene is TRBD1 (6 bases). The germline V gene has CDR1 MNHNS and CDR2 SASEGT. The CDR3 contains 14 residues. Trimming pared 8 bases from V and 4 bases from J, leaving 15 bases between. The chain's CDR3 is CASRRGTPNQPQHF. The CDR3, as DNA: TGTGCCAGCCGGCGTGGGACACCAAATCAGCCCCAGCATTTT.

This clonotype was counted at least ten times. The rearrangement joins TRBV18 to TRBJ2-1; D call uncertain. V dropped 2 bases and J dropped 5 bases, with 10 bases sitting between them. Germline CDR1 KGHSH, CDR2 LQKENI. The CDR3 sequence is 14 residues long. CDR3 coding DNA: TGTGCCAGCTCACCAGCGGAGAACAACAATGAGCAGTTCTTC. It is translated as CASSPAENNNEQFF.

CDR3 nucleotide sequence: TGTGCCAGCAGTTTATTTACCTGGACGGCCGCGCAGCCCCAGCATTTT. This sequence encodes CASSLFTWTAAQPQHF. This chain uses TRBV12-3 or TRBV12-4 with TRBJ1-5, with no clear D. The V gene lost 2 bases and the J gene lost 7 bases, with 18 bases spanning the gap. CDR3 length: 16 residues.

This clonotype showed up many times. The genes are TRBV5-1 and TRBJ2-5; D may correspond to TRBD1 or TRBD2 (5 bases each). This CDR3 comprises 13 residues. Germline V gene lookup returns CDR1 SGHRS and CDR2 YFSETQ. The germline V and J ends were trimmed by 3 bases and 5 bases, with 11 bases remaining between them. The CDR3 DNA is TGCGCCAGCAGCTCCGGGACGGAGGAGACCCAGTACTTC. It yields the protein CASSSGTEETQYF.

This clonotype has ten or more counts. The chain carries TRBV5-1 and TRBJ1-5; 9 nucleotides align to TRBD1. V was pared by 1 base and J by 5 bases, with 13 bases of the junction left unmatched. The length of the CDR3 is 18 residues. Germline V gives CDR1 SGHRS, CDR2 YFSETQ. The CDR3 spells CASSLLTGQGDTDQPQHF. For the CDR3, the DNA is TGCGCCAGCAGCTTGCTTACGGGACAGGGAGATACGGATCAGCCCCAGCATTTT.

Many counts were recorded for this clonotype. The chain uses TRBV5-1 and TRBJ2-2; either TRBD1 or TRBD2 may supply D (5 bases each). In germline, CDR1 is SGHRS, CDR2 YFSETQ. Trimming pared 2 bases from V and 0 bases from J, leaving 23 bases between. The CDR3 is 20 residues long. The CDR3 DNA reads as TGCGCCAGCAGCTTTCAGGGCTCGGCGGGTCAACTCGCGAACACCGGGGAGCTGTTTTTT. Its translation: CASSFQGSAGQLANTGELFF.

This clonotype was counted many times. CDR3 sequence reads: CASSFPLDSLNTEAFF. The CDR3 bases are TGTGCCAGCAGTTTTCCCTTGGACTCTCTGAACACTGAAGCTTTCTTT. The genes are TRBV28 and TRBJ1-1; D uncertain. V dropped 3 bases and J dropped 0 bases, with 14 bases sitting between them. This CDR3 is 16 amino acids long. Germline V gene lookup returns CDR1 MDHEN and CDR2 SYDVKM.

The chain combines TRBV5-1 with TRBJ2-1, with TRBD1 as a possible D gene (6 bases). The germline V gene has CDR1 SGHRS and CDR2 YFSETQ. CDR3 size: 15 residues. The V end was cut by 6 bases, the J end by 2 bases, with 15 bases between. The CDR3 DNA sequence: TGCGCCAGCACCATAACCGGGACACCCTACAATGAGCAGTTCTTC. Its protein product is CASTITGTPYNEQFF.

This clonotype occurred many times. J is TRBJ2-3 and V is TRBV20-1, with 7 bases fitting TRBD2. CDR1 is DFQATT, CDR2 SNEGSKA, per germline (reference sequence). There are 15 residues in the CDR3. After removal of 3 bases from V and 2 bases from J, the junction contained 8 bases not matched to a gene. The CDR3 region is CSASRASGSTDTQYF. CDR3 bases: TGCAGTGCTAGTAGGGCTAGCGGATCCACAGATACGCAGTATTTT.

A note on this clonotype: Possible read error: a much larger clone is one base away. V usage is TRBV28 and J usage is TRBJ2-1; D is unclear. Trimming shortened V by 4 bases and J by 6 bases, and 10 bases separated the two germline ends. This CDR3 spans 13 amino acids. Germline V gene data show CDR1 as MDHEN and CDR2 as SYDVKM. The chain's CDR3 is CASSYLTLNEQFF. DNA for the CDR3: TGTGCCAGCAGTTACCTGACCCTCAATGAGCAGTTCTTC.

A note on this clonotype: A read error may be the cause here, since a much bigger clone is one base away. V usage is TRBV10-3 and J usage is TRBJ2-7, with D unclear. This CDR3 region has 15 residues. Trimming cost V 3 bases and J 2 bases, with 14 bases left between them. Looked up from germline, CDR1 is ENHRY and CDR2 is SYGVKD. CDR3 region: CAISDPTRVPYEQYF. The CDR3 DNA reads TGTGCCATCAGTGACCCGACAAGGGTACCCTACGAGCAGTACTTC.

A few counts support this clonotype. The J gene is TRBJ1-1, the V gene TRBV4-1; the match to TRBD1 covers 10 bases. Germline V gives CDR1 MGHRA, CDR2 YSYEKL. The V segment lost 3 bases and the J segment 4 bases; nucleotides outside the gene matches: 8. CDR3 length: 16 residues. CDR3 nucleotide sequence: TGCGCCAGCAGCCAGACCGGGACAGGGGATCCCACTGAAGCTTTCTTT. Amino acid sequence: CASSQTGTGDPTEAFF.

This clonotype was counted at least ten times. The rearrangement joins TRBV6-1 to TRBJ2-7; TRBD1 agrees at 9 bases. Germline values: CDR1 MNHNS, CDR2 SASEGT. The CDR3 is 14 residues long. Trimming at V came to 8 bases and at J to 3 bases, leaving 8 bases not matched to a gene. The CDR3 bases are TGTGCCAGCTCTATGACAGGGGGAGACTACGAGCAGTACTTC. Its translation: CASSMTGGDYEQYF.

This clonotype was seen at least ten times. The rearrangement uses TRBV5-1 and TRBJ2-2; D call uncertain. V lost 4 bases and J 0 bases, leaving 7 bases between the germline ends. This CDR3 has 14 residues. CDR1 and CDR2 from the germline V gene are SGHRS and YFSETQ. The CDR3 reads CASSEEANTGELFF. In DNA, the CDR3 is TGCGCCAGCAGCGAGGAAGCGAACACCGGGGAGCTGTTTTTT. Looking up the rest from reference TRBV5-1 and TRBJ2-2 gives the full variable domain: KAGVTQTPRYLIKTRGQQVTLSCSPISGHRSVSWYQQTPGQGLQFLFEYFSETQRNKGNFPGRFSGRQFSNSRSEMNVSTLELGDSALYLCASSEEANTGELFFGEGSRLTVL.

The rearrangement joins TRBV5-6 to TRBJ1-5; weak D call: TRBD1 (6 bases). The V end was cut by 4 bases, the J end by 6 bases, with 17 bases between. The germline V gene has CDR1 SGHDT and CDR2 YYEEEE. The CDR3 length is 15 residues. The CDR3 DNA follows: TGTGCCAGCAGCCAGCTCAACAGGGCAGGTCAGCCCCAGCATTTT. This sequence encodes CASSQLNRAGQPQHF.

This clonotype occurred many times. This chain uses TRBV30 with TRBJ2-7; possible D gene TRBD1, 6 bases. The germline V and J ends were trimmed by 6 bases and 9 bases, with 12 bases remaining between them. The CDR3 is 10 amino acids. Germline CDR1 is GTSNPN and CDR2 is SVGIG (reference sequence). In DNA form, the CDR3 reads TGTGCCTGCAGGGGAGAGGGGCAGTACTTC. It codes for CACRGEGQYF.

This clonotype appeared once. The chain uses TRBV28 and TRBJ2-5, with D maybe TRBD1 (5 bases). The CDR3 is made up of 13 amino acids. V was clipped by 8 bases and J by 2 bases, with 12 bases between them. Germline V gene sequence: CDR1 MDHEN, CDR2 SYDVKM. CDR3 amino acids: CASHNRRQETQYF. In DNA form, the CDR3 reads TGTGCCAGCCACAACAGGAGACAAGAGACCCAGTACTTC.

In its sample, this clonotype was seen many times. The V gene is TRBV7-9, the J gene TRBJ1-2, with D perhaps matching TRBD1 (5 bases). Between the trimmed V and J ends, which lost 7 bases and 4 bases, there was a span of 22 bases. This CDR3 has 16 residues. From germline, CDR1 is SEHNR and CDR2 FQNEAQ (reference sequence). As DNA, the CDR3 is TGTGCCAGCACCATAACCGGGGACGTTGTTTCCTATGGCTACACCTTC. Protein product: CASTITGDVVSYGYTF.

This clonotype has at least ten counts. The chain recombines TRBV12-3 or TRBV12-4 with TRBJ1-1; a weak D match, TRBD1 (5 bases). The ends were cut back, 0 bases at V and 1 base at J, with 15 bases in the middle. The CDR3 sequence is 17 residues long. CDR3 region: CASSLALGGDWNTEAFF. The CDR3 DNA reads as TGTGCCAGCAGTTTAGCGCTTGGGGGAGATTGGAACACTGAAGCTTTCTTT.

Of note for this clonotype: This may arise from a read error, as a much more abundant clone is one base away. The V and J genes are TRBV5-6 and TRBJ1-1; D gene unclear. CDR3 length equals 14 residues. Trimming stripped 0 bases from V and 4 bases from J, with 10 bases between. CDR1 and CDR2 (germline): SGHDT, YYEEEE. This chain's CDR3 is CASSLAQLGTEAFF. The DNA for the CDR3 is TGTGCCAGCAGCTTGGCACAGCTCGGCACTGAAGCTTTCTTT.